This T cell receptor (beta chain) was retrieved from a study of early T cells in non-severe SARS-CoV-2 infection. Study details: RNA in bulk from unsorted whole blood was sequenced, and chains were unpaired.

TCRdb reprocessed the 5' RACE reads with MiXCR, giving one entry per CDR3 protein. The sample records tens of thousands of distinct CDR3 sequences, more than 10% being singletons. Germline V gene data show CDR1 as MDHEN and CDR2 as SYDVKM. V shed 4 bases and J shed 10 bases, with 16 bases lying between them. The CDR3 is 13 residues long. Study conclusions and caveats: VDJdb matching, biased toward anti-spike CD8 responses, missed private and CD4 specificities.

With regard to this clonotype: Its antigen is currently unknown.

The starting material was whole blood, obtained at baseline. This clonotype was sampled from an adult who was a healthcare worker with PCR-confirmed SARS-CoV-2 infection or an uninfected control (not recorded which). V and J are TRBV28 and TRBJ1-1; no firm D call. The CDR3 protein is CASSSLPVGRAFF. Written as DNA, the CDR3 is TGTGCCAGCAGTTCTCTCCCTGTTGGTAGAGCTTTCTTT. The full variable domain, rest sourced from reference TRBV28 and TRBJ1-1, is DVKVTQSSRYLVKRTGEKVFLECVQDMDHENMFWYRQDPGLGLRLIYFSYDVKMKEKGDIPEGYSVSREKKERFSLILESASTNQTSMYLCASSSLPVGRAFFGQGTRLTVV.